This entry describes one T cell receptor (beta chain). Its antigen is unidentified. The sample is drawn from a study of T cells in Graves' hyperthyroidism and ophthalmopathy. TCR beta CDR3 region amplification was performed from RNA transcripts. The HTBI primer set served for first-round RT-PCR of the TCR CDR3. TCRdb passed the multiplex PCR reads through MiXCR, listing each CDR3 protein once. The table has about 760,000 distinct CDR3 sequences, approximately 36% seen once; the top ten hold around a third. Trimming at V came to 6 bases and at J to 0 bases, leaving 6 bases not matched to a gene. The germline gives CDR1 SQVTM, CDR2 ANQGSEA. This CDR3 is 14 amino acids long. The authors deemed Graves' hyperthyroidism stable absent ophthalmopathy progression within 18 months. Findings and limits, study-wide: Model output signaled ophthalmopathy a median approximately 6.2 months ahead of onset.

The sequence derives from a woman between 40 and 55 years old with Graves' hyperthyroidism. Sample: blood. The genes are TRBV29-1 and TRBJ2-7; 9 nucleotides line up with TRBD2. The CDR3 sequence is CSVGRLADSYEQYF. The CDR3, as DNA: TGCAGCGTCGGGAGACTAGCGGACTCCTACGAGCAGTACTTC.